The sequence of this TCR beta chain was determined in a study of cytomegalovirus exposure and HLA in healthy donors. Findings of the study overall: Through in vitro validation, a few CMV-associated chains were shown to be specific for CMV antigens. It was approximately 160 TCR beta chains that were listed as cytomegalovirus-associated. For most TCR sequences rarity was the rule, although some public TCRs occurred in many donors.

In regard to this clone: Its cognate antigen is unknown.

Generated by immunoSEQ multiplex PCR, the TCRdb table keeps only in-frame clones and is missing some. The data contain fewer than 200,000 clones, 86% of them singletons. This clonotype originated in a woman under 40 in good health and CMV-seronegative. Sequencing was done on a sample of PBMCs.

CDR3 sequence (DNA): TGTGCCAGCACCTCGGACAGATACAATGAGCAGTTCTTC. Translating gives CASTSDRYNEQFF. The chain is built from TRBV5-6 and TRBJ2-1; weak D call: TRBD1 (6 bases). The germline V gene encodes CDR1 SGHDT and CDR2 YYEEEE. Trimming removed 6 bases from V and 4 bases from J, with 11 bases in between. The CDR3 sequence is 13 residues long.